The TCR beta chain described here comes from a study of T cell responses to AZD1222 COVID-19 vaccine. Here immunoSEQ multiplex PCR was the method, and the copy in TCRdb shows in-frame clones only, minus some. The sample includes 95,000 to 150,000 clones, roughly 91% of them seen just once. V was cut by 2 bases and J by 4 bases, with 8 bases left in between. Germline CDR1 reads MNHGY; CDR2 reads SVAAGI. The CDR3 extends over 13 amino acids. Sequences were derived from peripheral blood, sampled on day 0 of AZD1222 vaccination. The source of this sequence is an adult in good health. V usage is TRBV6-9 and J usage is TRBJ1-2; no clear D gene. DNA for the CDR3: TGTGCCAGCAGTTATCGACGGTTCTATGGCTACACCTTC. Translation gives CASSYRRFYGYTF.